This entry features one TCR beta chain sequence. Its antigen is unknown. Base quality data are lacking; no much larger clone is found one base away. There are 16 amino acids in the CDR3, from cysteine to phenylalanine inclusive. Only the CDR3 part of the read is kept: 48 bases, read in frame from the first base. V ends up 4 bases short and J 8 bases short, with an unmatched junction base count of 13. Reading the germline V gene gives CDR1 LGHNA and CDR2 YNFKEQ. These data originate in a study of T-cell reconstitution after alpha-beta-depleted transplantation in children (dated by TCRdb to 2015 to 2016). About the full investigation: Using TCR repertoire profiling, the study followed T-cell immune reconstitution in a quantitative way in children after TCRalphabeta/CD19-depleted allogeneic hematopoietic cell transplantation.

Receptors were amplified or captured by PCR. Data came from an Illumina HiSeq 2500. TCR library preparation used molecular barcoding, with unique molecular identifiers applied to normalize quantification of the TCRbeta repertoire. TCRdb trimmed public reads at Q25 via fastp, called clones via MiXCR and kept in-frame beta chains. For every CDR3 protein sequence, its rows merge into one entry that carries the most common genes and DNA. This sample gives about 500,000 distinct CDR3 sequences in total; about 33% of them show up just once. The ten largest clones take up more than 2% of the sample. The sequence came from a human donor who donated a stem cell graft to a child with aplastic anemia. Rearrangement joined TRBV4-2 to TRBJ2-1; 8 central nucleotides agree with TRBD2. This sample comprised PBMCs from the stem cell graft donor, obtained from the stem cell graft. In nucleotide form, the sequence is TGTGCCAGCAGCCCGGACGGGAGCGGGAGTCTCGATGAGCAGTTCTTC. Translated, it reads CASSPDGSGSLDEQFF.